This note documents a single T cell receptor beta chain sequence. No antigen is known for it. No much larger clonotype is one base removed from it; base qualities were not supplied. TCRbeta CDR3 regions were amplified from genomic DNA using the immunoSEQ Assay, a bias-controlled multiplex PCR. Processing in the source paper ran as follows. Within the assay, amplification of reference gene primers was used to estimate how many nucleated cells each sample contained. Sequence reads were collapsed and filtered to measure the absolute abundance of every unique TCRbeta CDR3 rearrangement. For each sample, productive Simpson clonality was calculated by taking the square root of Simpson's diversity index across productive rearrangements. Drawn from immuneACCESS, this table holds only the in-frame rearrangements with V and J called that TCRdb kept. Clones are partly lost; checked studies trace under half to an unresolved V gene and leave the rest unexplained. The V and J calls and clone size come from that table; D and trimming were worked out from the DNA. For this sample there are some 270,000 clones; 80% to 90% appear just once. 2.5% to 3.5% of the sample comes from the top ten.

In the prospective study, participants were about 18 to 95 years old, resided in about two dozen geographic areas of the United States, and were enrolled through a virtual design. Cohort assignment in the prospective study relied on participant-reported clinical history from a screening survey and a study questionnaire. Exposed participants were defined as having been in contact with someone with a PCR-confirmed or clinician-diagnosed COVID-19 case within 2 weeks of study entry. Each participant in the prospective study had whole blood, serum and a nasopharyngeal or oropharyngeal swab collected by mobile phlebotomists. Over a 2-month period, participants in the prospective study had the option of providing additional blood draws and questionnaires. Before DNA extraction, blood samples from the prospective study were shipped at room temperature or frozen. This sample stems from a study of blood T cell repertoires in COVID-19 (dated by TCRdb to 2019 to 2021). Study-wide context: The collaborator samples originated in the United States, Italy and Spain and spanned the acute and convalescent phases of COVID-19. The material from the prospective study consisted of cDNA or gDNA derived from T cells, B-cell-depleted T cells, or PBMCs. The sample metadata nearly always contained a de-identified subject ID, COVID-19 status, age in years and sex. The samples were drawn from the first 160 participants of the ongoing ImmuneRACE study and from 1,200 or so subjects provided by 6 global collaborators. A freely available public database, intended as a resource for researchers studying the immune response to SARS-CoV-2, is where the repertoires were released. HLA class I and class II types, where available, came from metadata supplied by the sample provider rather than from assay-based typing. Deeply sampled blood TCRbeta repertoires from subjects exposed to, actively infected with, or recovered from COVID-19 were included in the dataset. Points the paper makes about the study in general: The quantity of clinical and demographic metadata differed by source and by participant and was supplied without curation.

Trimming removed 1 base from V and 5 bases from J, leaving 14 bases between the germline ends. The germline V gene gives CDR1 as LGHNA and CDR2 as YSLEER. The CDR3 holds 15 amino acids from the cysteine to the phenylalanine. The CDR3 DNA has 45 bases and is translated from base 1. The TCR was taken from a woman in her thirties or forties who had been exposed to COVID-19. Material: PBMCs or T cells enriched from blood (not recorded which). The receptor chain draws on TRBV4-3 and TRBJ1-2, with the D gene not confidently named. The sequence in DNA is TGCGCCAGCAGCCAAGGGGCGGGCTCGGGTTATGGCTACACCTTC. This is translated as CASSQGAGSGYGYTF.